The T cell receptor beta chain described here comes from a study of blood T cell repertoires in COVID-19. The germline gives CDR1 SNHLY, CDR2 FYNNEI. The CDR3 length is 14 residues. The V and J ends lost 6 bases and 6 bases, in that order; junction bases with no gene match: 7. The method was immunoSEQ multiplex PCR; TCRdb's version includes in-frame clones alone and lacks a portion of them. The sample includes approximately 170,000 clones, under 85% of them seen just once. The source is a man aged 80 or over with COVID-19, enrolled during active disease. The V call is TRBV2, the J call TRBJ1-5, with 8 bases matching TRBD1. Sequencing used peripheral blood. The CDR3 is CASSAQGAGQPQHF. CDR3 in DNA: TGTGCCAGCAGCGCCCAGGGGGCCGGTCAGCCCCAGCATTTT.